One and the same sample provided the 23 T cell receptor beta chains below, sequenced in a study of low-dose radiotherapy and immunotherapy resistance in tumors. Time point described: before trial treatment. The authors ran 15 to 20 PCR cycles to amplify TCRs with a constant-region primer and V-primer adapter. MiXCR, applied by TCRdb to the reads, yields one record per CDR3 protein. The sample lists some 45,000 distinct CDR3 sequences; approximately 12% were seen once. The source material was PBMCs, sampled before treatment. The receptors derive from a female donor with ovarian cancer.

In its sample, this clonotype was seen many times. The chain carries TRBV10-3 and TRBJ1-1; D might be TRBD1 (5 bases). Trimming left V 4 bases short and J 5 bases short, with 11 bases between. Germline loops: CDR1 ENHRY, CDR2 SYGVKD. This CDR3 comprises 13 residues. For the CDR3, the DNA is TGTGCCATCAGTGCAACAGGTGAGACTGAAGCTTTCTTT. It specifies CAISATGETEAFF.

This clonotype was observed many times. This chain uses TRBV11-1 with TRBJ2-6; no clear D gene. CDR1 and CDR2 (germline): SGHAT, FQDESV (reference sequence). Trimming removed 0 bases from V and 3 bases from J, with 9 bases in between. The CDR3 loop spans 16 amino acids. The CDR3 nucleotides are TGTGCCAGCAGCTTAGCGTCGGTGAGTGGGGCCAACGTCCTGACTTTC. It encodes CASSLASVSGANVLTF.

CDR3 region: CASSPLGGAVETQYF. CDR3 in DNA: TGTGCCAGCAGCCCCCTGGGGGGAGCCGTAGAGACCCAGTACTTC. The rearrangement links TRBV27 to TRBJ2-5, with TRBD2 as a possible D gene (6 bases). Germline lookup yields CDR1 MNHEY and CDR2 SMNVEV (reference sequence). This CDR3 contains 15 residues. Trimming pared 6 bases from V and 4 bases from J, leaving 18 bases between.

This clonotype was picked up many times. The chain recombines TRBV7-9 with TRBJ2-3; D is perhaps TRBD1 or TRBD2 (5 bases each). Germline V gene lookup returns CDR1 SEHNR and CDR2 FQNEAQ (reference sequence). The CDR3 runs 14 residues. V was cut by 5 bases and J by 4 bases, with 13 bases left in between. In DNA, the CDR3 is TGTGCCAGCAGCGCTGAGGGGCTTGCAGATACGCAGTATTTT. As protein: CASSAEGLADTQYF. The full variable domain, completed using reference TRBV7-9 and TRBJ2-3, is DTGVSQNPRHKITKRGQNVTFRCDPISEHNRLYWYRQTLGQGPEFLTYFQNEAQLEKSRLLSDRFSAERPKGSFSTLEIQRTEQGDSAMYLCASSAEGLADTQYFGPGTRLTVL.

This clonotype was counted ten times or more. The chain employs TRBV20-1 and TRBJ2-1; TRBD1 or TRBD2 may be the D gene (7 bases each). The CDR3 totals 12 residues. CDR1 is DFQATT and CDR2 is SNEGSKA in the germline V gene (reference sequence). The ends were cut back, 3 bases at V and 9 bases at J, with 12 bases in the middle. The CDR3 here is CSASRGEGEQFF. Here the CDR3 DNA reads TGCAGTGCTAGCAGGGGGGAGGGTGAGCAGTTCTTC.

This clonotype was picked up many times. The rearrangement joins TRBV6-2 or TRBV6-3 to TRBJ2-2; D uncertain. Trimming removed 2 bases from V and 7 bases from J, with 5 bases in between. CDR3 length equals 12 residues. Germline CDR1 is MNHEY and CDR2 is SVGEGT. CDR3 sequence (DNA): TGTGCCAGCAGTTACAGGGACGGGGAGCTGTTTTTT. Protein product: CASSYRDGELFF.

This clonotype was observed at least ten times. This CDR3 is CASSLTGQGVPEAFF. The CDR3 DNA is TGTGCCAGCAGTTTAACGGGACAGGGGGTCCCTGAAGCTTTCTTT. The chain has TRBV27 and TRBJ1-1; 11 bases are a match to TRBD1. The CDR3 is 15 residues long. Losses at the gene ends were 2 bases for V and 6 bases for J; bases not matched to a gene: 5. Germline CDR1 MNHEY, CDR2 SMNVEV (reference sequence).

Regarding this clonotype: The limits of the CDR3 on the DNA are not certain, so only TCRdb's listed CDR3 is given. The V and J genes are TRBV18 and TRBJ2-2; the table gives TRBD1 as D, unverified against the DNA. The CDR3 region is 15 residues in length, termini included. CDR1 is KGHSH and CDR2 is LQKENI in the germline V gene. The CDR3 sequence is CASSPQRNTGELFFF.

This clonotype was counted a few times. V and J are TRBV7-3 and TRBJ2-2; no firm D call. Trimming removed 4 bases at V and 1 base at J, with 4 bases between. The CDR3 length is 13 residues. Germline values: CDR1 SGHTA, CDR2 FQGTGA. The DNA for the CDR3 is TGTGCCAGCAGCTCCAGGAACACCGGGGAGCTGTTTTTT. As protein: CASSSRNTGELFF.

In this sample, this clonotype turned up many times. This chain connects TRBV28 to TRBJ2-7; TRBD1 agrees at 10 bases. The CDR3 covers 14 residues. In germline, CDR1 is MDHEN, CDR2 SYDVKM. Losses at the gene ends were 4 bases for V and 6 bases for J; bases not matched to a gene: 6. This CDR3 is CASSSGTGVPEQYF. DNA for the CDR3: TGTGCCAGCAGTTCCGGGACAGGGGTACCCGAGCAGTACTTC.

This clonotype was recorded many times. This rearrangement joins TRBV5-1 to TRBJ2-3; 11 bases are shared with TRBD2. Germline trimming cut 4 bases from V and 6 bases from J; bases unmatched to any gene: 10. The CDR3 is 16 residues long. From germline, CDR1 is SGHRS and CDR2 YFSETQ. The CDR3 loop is CASSEPGLAVGDTQYF. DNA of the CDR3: TGCGCCAGCAGCGAGCCGGGACTAGCGGTGGGGGATACGCAGTATTTT.

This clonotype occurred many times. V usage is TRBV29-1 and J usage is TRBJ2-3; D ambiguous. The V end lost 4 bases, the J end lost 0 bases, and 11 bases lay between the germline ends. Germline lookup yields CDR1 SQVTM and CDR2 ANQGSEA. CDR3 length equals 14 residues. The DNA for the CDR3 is TGCAGCGTTGGTCCACCAGTAAGCACAGATACGCAGTATTTT. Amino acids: CSVGPPVSTDTQYF.

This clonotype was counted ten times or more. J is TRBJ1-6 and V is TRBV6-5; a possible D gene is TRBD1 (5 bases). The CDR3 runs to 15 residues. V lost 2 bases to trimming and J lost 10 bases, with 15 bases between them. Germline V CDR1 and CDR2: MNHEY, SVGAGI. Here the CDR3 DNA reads TGTGCCAGCAGTTACGGAAAAGGGGTGGGGTCACCCCTCCACTTT. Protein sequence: CASSYGKGVGSPLHF.

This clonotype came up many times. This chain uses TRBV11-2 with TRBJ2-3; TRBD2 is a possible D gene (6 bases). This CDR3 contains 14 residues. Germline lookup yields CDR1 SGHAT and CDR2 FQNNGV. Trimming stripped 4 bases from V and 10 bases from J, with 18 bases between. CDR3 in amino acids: CASSSDGLSGAQYF. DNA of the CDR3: TGTGCCAGCAGCTCCGACGGACTCTCGGGGGCGCAGTATTTT.

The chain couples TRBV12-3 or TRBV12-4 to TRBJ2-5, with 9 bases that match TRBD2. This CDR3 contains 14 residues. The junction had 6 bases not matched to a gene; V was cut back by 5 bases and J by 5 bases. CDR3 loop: CASSQRSGRETQYF. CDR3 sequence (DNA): TGTGCCAGCAGTCAGAGAAGCGGGAGGGAGACCCAGTACTTC.

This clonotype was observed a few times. This CDR3 is CASSPRRPGGIYNEQFF. In nucleotides, the CDR3 is TGTGCCAGCTCACCCCGCCGGCCGGGGGGAATTTACAATGAGCAGTTCTTC. The chain uses TRBV18 and TRBJ2-1; TRBD2 agrees at 7 bases. Looked up from germline, CDR1 is KGHSH and CDR2 is LQKENI. The length of the CDR3 is 17 residues. V lost 3 bases and J lost 4; bases outside the gene matches: 12.

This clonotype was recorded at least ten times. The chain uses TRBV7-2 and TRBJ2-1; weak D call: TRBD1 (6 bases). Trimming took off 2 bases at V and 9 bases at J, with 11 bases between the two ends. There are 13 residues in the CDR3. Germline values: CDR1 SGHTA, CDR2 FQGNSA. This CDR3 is CASSLMGAGEQFF. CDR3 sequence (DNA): TGTGCCAGCAGCTTAATGGGGGCGGGTGAGCAGTTCTTC.

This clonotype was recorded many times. The CDR3 is CASSPSGLMGIYEQYF. The CDR3 nucleotides are TGTGCCAGCAGCCCCTCGGGACTGATGGGTATCTACGAGCAGTACTTC. The chain employs TRBV9 and TRBJ2-7; tentatively, D is TRBD2 (6 bases). This CDR3 contains 16 residues. Germline assignment: CDR1 SGDLS and CDR2 YYNGEE. Trimming removed 4 bases at V and 3 bases at J, with 20 bases between.

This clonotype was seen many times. The CDR3 DNA follows: TGCAGCAGTCACCGGGACCATATATACAATGAGCAGTTCTTC. Its protein product is CSSHRDHIYNEQFF. This chain joins TRBV29-1 and TRBJ2-1; D could derive from TRBD1 or TRBD2 (5 bases each). The CDR3 loop spans 14 amino acids. V lost 8 bases and J lost 4, with 18 bases in between. Germline V gives CDR1 SQVTM, CDR2 ANQGSEA.

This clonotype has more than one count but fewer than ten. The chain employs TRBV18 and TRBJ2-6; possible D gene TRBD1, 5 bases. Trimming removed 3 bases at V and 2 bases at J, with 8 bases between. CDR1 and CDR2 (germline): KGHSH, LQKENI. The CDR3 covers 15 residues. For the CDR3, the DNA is TGTGCCAGCTCACCCGACAGAACTGGGGCCAACGTCCTGACTTTC. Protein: CASSPDRTGANVLTF.

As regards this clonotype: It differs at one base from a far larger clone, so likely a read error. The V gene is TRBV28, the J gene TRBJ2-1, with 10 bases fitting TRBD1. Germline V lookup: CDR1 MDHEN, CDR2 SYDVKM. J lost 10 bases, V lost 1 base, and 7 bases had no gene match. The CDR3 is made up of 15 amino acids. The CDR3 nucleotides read TGTGCCAGCAGTTTATTGGGACAGGGGCAGCAGGAGCAGTTCTTC. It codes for CASSLLGQGQQEQFF.

CDR3 loop: CASSPRGAGRVEKLFF. DNA of the CDR3: TGTGCCAGCAGCCCCCGGGGGGCAGGGAGGGTTGAAAAACTGTTTTTT. The chain combines TRBV3-1 with TRBJ1-4, with D tentatively TRBD1 (6 bases). Germline V gene sequence: CDR1 LGHDT, CDR2 YNNKEL (reference sequence). The germline V and J ends were trimmed by 4 bases and 7 bases, with 19 bases remaining between them. The CDR3 is 16 residues long. The variable domain in full, completed from reference TRBV3-1 and TRBJ1-4, reads DTAVSQTPKYLVTQMGNDKSIKCEQNLGHDTMYWYKQDSKKFLKIMFSYNNKELIINETVPNRFSPKSPDKAHLNLHINSLELGDSAVYFCASSPRGAGRVEKLFFGSGTQLSVL.

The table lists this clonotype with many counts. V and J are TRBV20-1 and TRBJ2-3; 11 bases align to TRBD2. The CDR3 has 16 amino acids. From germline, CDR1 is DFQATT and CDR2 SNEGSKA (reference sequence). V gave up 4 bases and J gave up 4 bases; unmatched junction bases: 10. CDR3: CSANPLSGRAPDTQYF. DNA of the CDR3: TGCAGTGCTAACCCGCTTAGCGGGAGGGCCCCAGATACGCAGTATTTT.